Below, 5 T cell receptor beta chains from the same sample are listed, as sequenced in a study of CD4 T cells in relation to SARS-CoV-2 and coronaviruses. No antigen has been identified for these receptors. Before the COVID-19 pandemic, during about 2010-2018, CD4+ T cells were taken from unexposed donors. The cells were cultured for 10 days before CD4+ T cells were isolated. Some clones are missing from TCRdb's copy, which holds only in-frame ones; the method was immunoSEQ multiplex PCR. The data hold tens of thousands of clones, with roughly 73% observed a single time. The specimen sequenced was CD4+ T cells from PBMCs, cultured in vitro. The receptors were sampled from a human donor in good health.

CDR3 loop: CASSLARGLAGGPYEQYF. CDR3 sequence (DNA): TGTGCCAGCAGCTTGGCCCGGGGACTAGCGGGAGGGCCGTACGAGCAGTACTTC. The chain has TRBV5-8 and TRBJ2-7, with TRBD2 identical over 16 bases. The V and J ends lost 0 bases and 4 bases, in that order; junction bases with no gene match: 7. CDR1 and CDR2 from the germline V gene are SGHTS and YDEGEE. This CDR3 is 18 amino acids long.

V gene TRBV5-6 combines with J gene TRBJ2-5; 10 bases are a match to TRBD2. Trimming took 4 bases from V and 4 from J; bases not matched to a gene: 7. Germline loops: CDR1 SGHDT, CDR2 YYEEEE. The CDR3 is 15 residues long. The CDR3 reads CASSRTSGVGETQYF. CDR3 in DNA: TGTGCCAGCAGCCGAACTAGCGGGGTCGGAGAGACCCAGTACTTC.

J is TRBJ1-2 and V is TRBV4-1; tentative D call: TRBD1 (5 bases). The CDR3 runs 17 residues. Trimming stripped 1 base from V and 6 bases from J, with 21 bases between. Germline lookup yields CDR1 MGHRA and CDR2 YSYEKL. CDR3 protein: CASSQVFEVRGLNGYTF. Written as DNA, the CDR3 is TGCGCCAGCAGCCAAGTTTTCGAAGTACGGGGGTTGAATGGCTACACCTTC.

The chain links TRBV6-4 to TRBJ2-3; 7 bases map to TRBD2. V was clipped by 9 bases and J by 1 base; unmatched bases: 19. CDR3 length: 18 amino acids. Looked up from germline, CDR1 is MRHNA and CDR2 is SNTAGT. CDR3 region: CARDRGVLGLGGTDTQYF. The DNA of the CDR3 is TGTGCCAGGGACCGGGGGGTCCTCGGGCTAGGGGGCACAGATACGCAGTATTTT.

This clone is medium-sized. The V and J genes are TRBV9 and TRBJ2-7, with 8 bases lining up with TRBD1. The J segment lost 0 bases and the V segment lost 0 bases, leaving 2 bases of the junction unmatched. In germline, CDR1 is SGDLS, CDR2 YYNGEE. The CDR3 length is 15 residues. Here the CDR3 DNA reads TGTGCCAGCAGCGTAGGGACAGGGAGCTCCTACGAGCAGTACTTC. This translates into CASSVGTGSSYEQYF.